Here is one TCR beta chain with its context. The antigen remains unidentified. The PCR contained 60 Vbeta and 13 Jbeta primers. TCRdb's copy holds only in-frame clones and misses some; the assay was immunoSEQ multiplex PCR. The sample lists fewer than 150,000 clones; over 70% were seen once. The record originates from a study of cytomegalovirus exposure and HLA in healthy donors. Study results and caveats: Overall, roughly 150 TCR beta chains were annotated as cytomegalovirus-associated.

With 3 bases removed from V and 1 base from J, the gap between germline ends came to 3 bases. There are 13 residues in the CDR3. Germline CDR1 reads SEHNR; CDR2 reads FQNEAQ (reference sequence). Input material: PBMCs. This receptor was identified in a woman between 50 and 59 years old in good health and CMV-seropositive. The chain recombines TRBV7-9 with TRBJ2-2; D ambiguous. CDR3 sequence reads: CASSFLNTGELFF. In DNA, the CDR3 is TGTGCCAGCAGCTTTCTGAACACCGGGGAGCTGTTTTTT.